A selection of T cell receptor beta chains follows, all from one sample in a study of CD8 T cells in Susac syndrome. TCRdb used MiXCR to reprocess the immunoSEQ multiplex PCR reads, holding one entry per CDR3 protein. The sample holds tens of thousands of distinct CDR3 sequences, roughly 91% seen once. Source material: CD8+ T cells from PBMCs. The receptors shown here come from a human donor with multiple sclerosis. Each CDR3 is given without its conserved first and last residue. The order of the fields is V gene, J gene, CDR3 protein.

V gene: TRBV27; J gene: TRBJ2-5; CDR3 protein: ASSSQAGVQETQY
V gene: TRBV28; J gene: TRBJ1-5; CDR3 protein: ASSQYSNQPQH
V gene: TRBV2; J gene: TRBJ1-4; CDR3 protein: ASSSANFGGNEKLF
V gene: TRBV3-1; J gene: TRBJ1-3; CDR3 protein: ASSRTGLPSPSGNTIY
V gene: TRBV5-6; J gene: TRBJ2-1; CDR3 protein: ASSSPGGSSYNEQF
V gene: TRBV20-1; J gene: TRBJ2-3; CDR3 protein: SARDPLAARTDTQY
V gene: TRBV19; J gene: TRBJ1-1; CDR3 protein: ASSPRGGTEAF
V gene: TRBV28; J gene: TRBJ2-4; CDR3 protein: ASSFLGRGIQY
V gene: TRBV5-1; J gene: TRBJ2-5; CDR3 protein: ASKALIGASSQETQY
V gene: TRBV9; J gene: TRBJ1-2; CDR3 protein: ASTQGGGLNGYT
V gene: TRBV13; J gene: TRBJ2-7; CDR3 protein: ASSLSDEQY
V gene: TRBV2; J gene: TRBJ2-3; CDR3 protein: ASRLRLGTDHLDTQY
V gene: TRBV24-1; J gene: TRBJ2-5; CDR3 protein: ATSDPDREQETQY
V gene: TRBV20-1; J gene: TRBJ2-2; CDR3 protein: SALGDSANTGELF
V gene: TRBV5-6; J gene: TRBJ2-1; CDR3 protein: ASSLVPNEQF
V gene: TRBV19; J gene: TRBJ2-2; CDR3 protein: ASSKGLAPNTGELF
V gene: TRBV5-1; J gene: TRBJ2-3; CDR3 protein: ASSLGTGISTDTQY
V gene: TRBV6-6; J gene: TRBJ2-1; CDR3 protein: ASSYSGTSGYNEQF
V gene: TRBV28; J gene: TRBJ2-1; CDR3 protein: ASSTDGDTSYNEQF
V gene: TRBV5-4; J gene: TRBJ2-2; CDR3 protein: ASTTRRGVCRRLF
V gene: TRBV10-3; J gene: TRBJ1-2; CDR3 protein: AISADSVYGYT
V gene: TRBV4-2; J gene: TRBJ2-7; CDR3 protein: ASGTGAYEQY
V gene: TRBV30; J gene: TRBJ1-1; CDR3 protein: AWSAGYGSEAF
V gene: TRBV18; J gene: TRBJ2-1; CDR3 protein: ASSPPFGGTNNEQF
V gene: TRBV5-6; J gene: TRBJ2-7; CDR3 protein: ASSFGTGTDIYEQY
V gene: TRBV5-4; J gene: TRBJ2-5; CDR3 protein: ASSFWTSGEETQY
V gene: TRBV4-2; J gene: TRBJ1-4; CDR3 protein: ASSPRAGTGNEKLF
V gene: TRBV15; J gene: TRBJ1-4; CDR3 protein: ATSRDQRTATNEKLF
V gene: TRBV14; J gene: TRBJ2-1; CDR3 protein: ASAREGREQF
V gene: TRBV2; J gene: TRBJ2-2; CDR3 protein: ASSESQWELF
V gene: TRBV9; J gene: TRBJ2-5; CDR3 protein: ASNLGRYQETQY
V gene: TRBV6-2/TRBV6-3; J gene: TRBJ2-1; CDR3 protein: ASSYTWGQYNEQF
V gene: TRBV9; J gene: TRBJ2-3; CDR3 protein: ASSVDFTDTQY
V gene: TRBV11-2; J gene: TRBJ2-2; CDR3 protein: ASTSGTSVIGELF
V gene: TRBV27; J gene: TRBJ2-4; CDR3 protein: ASSLYRGADIQY
V gene: TRBV3-1; J gene: TRBJ1-3; CDR3 protein: ASSPPLSGNTIY
V gene: TRBV27; J gene: TRBJ2-1; CDR3 protein: ASRTIYSSYNEQF
V gene: TRBV4-1; J gene: TRBJ1-2; CDR3 protein: ASSQDRTVHYGYT
V gene: TRBV30; J gene: TRBJ2-7; CDR3 protein: AWTRDKATYEQY